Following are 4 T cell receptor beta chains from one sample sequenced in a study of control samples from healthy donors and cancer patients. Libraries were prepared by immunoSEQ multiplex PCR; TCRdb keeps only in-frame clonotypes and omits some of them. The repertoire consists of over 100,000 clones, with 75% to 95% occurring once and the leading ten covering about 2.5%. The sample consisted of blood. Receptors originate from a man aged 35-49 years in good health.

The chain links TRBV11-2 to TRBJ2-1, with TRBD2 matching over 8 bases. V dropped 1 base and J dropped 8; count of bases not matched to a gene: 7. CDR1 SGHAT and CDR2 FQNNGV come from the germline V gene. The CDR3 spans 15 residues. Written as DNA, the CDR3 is TGTGCCAGCAGCTTAGTTAGCGGGGAGACCCATGAGCAGTTCTTC. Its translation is CASSLVSGETHEQFF.

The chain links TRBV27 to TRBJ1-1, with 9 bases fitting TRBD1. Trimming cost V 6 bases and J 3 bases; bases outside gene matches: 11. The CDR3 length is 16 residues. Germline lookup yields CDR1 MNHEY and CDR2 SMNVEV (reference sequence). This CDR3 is CASRDRDRAPDTEAFF. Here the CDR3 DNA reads TGTGCCAGCAGGGACCGGGACAGGGCCCCTGACACTGAAGCTTTCTTT.

This CDR3 is CATSSRGRPDTQYF. CDR3 DNA sequence: TGTGCCACCAGTTCGAGGGGGCGACCGGATACGCAGTATTTT. V is TRBV24-1 and J is TRBJ2-3; the match to TRBD1 covers 7 bases. Germline V CDR1 and CDR2: KGHDR, SFDVKD. The CDR3 totals 14 residues. V shed 6 bases and J 6 bases; nucleotides not matched to a gene: 8.

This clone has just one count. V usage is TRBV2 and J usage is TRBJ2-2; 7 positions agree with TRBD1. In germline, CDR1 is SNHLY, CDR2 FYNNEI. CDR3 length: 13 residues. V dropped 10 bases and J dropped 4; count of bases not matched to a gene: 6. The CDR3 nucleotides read TGTGCCAAAAAACAGGGGAGCACCGGGGAGCTGTTTTTT. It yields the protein CAKKQGSTGELFF.